These 24 T cell receptor beta chains originate from one sample sequenced in a study of T cell responses to AZD1222 COVID-19 vaccine. The repertoire was sequenced with immunoSEQ multiplex PCR; TCRdb's copy has only in-frame clones and lacks some. This sample has around 71,000 clones, with 80% found just once. This material consisted of peripheral blood, taken 28 days after the second AZD1222 dose. The receptors originated from an adult who received the AZD1222 COVID-19 vaccine.

This chain joins TRBV7-3 and TRBJ2-7; TRBD1 matches at 9 bases. CDR3 length: 12 amino acids. Trimming took 5 bases from V and 6 from J; bases not matched to a gene: 2. Germline V gives CDR1 SGHTA, CDR2 FQGTGA. CDR3 sequence reads: CASSTDRGEQYF. The CDR3 coding sequence is TGTGCCAGCAGCACGGACAGGGGCGAGCAGTACTTC.

The V and J genes are TRBV21-1 and TRBJ1-4; the table's TRBD1 call for D was not verified on the DNA. TRBV21-1 is noted as a pseudogene. The CDR3 is made up of 18 amino acids. CDR3 sequence: CASSNSAARDRVREKLFF. The CDR3 DNA follows: TGTGCCAGCAGCAATTCTGCGGCCCGGGACAGGGTGCGGGAAAAACTGTTTTTT.

The chain carries TRBV30 and TRBJ1-2; TRBD1 matches 8 bases. Trimming cost V 0 bases and J 7 bases; bases outside gene matches: 13. The CDR3 is 16 residues long. Germline CDR1 GTSNPN, CDR2 SVGIG (reference sequence). The CDR3 DNA is TGTGCCTGGAGTGTTGACAGGGGAGGTCTCTTCGGTGGCTACACCTTC. This translates into CAWSVDRGGLFGGYTF.

The genes are TRBV30 and TRBJ1-4; TRBD1 agrees at 7 bases. The V gene's germline CDR1 is GTSNPN and CDR2 SVGIG (reference sequence). After removal of 5 bases from V and 8 bases from J, the junction contained 11 bases not matched to a gene. The CDR3 loop spans 14 amino acids. CDR3 sequence reads: CAWGRRGLREKLFF. CDR3 nucleotides: TGTGCCTGGGGACGGAGGGGGCTCAGGGAAAAACTGTTTTTT.

This sequence joins TRBV2 and TRBJ1-6; tentatively, D is TRBD1 (6 bases). Trimming pared 3 bases from V and 8 bases from J, leaving 11 bases between. Per germline, CDR1 SNHLY and CDR2 FYNNEI. This CDR3 has 14 amino acids. The CDR3 spells CASSEGAGDSPLHF. Written as DNA, the CDR3 is TGTGCCAGCAGTGAGGGGGCAGGGGATTCACCCCTCCACTTT.

The rearrangement links TRBV28 to TRBJ2-2; 8 bases align to TRBD2. Per the germline V gene, CDR1 is MDHEN and CDR2 is SYDVKM. The CDR3 totals 12 residues. The CDR3 DNA reads as TGTTTTAGCGGGGAAAACACCGGGGAGCTGTTTTTT. Its protein product is CFSGENTGELFF.

The chain couples TRBV6-5 to TRBJ2-5; possibly TRBD1 for D (6 bases). This CDR3 region has 15 residues. The germline V and J ends were trimmed by 6 bases and 2 bases, with 16 bases remaining between them. The V gene's germline CDR1 is MNHEY and CDR2 SVGAGI. CDR3 nucleotide sequence: TGTGCCAGCAGGAGCCCCGGACAGATTCAAGAGACCCAGTACTTC. Amino acid sequence: CASRSPGQIQETQYF.

V and J are TRBV12-3 or TRBV12-4 and TRBJ1-1, with 8 positions matching TRBD1. This CDR3 has 12 amino acids. The ends lost 5 bases at V and 10 bases at J; junction bases unmatched: 6. The CDR3 nucleotides are TGTGCCAGCAGTCCCCGGACAGGGTTAGCTTTCTTT. Its translation is CASSPRTGLAFF.

V is TRBV12-3 or TRBV12-4 and J is TRBJ2-3; no reliable D call. V was clipped by 8 bases and J by 1 base, with 4 bases between them. This CDR3 is built from 11 residues. The CDR3 region has the DNA TGTGCCAGCGTAGGCACAGATACGCAGTATTTT. The encoded protein is CASVGTDTQYF.

The genes are TRBV6-1 and TRBJ1-3, with D possibly being TRBD1 (6 bases). Germline CDR1 MNHNS, CDR2 SASEGT. Trimming stripped 0 bases from V and 4 bases from J, with 16 bases between. The CDR3 contains 17 residues. The CDR3 sequence is CASSEAKQGTRGNTIYF. The CDR3 DNA follows: TGTGCCAGCAGTGAAGCAAAACAGGGCACGAGGGGAAACACCATATATTTT.

The V gene is TRBV28, the J gene TRBJ2-7; 14 bases map to TRBD2. CDR1 and CDR2 (germline): MDHEN, SYDVKM. This CDR3 is built from 15 residues. V trimming: 3 bases; J trimming: 7 bases; junction bases outside the gene matches: 5. The CDR3 sequence is CASSLGTSGGLEQYF. The DNA for the CDR3 is TGTGCCAGCAGTTTGGGGACTAGCGGGGGCCTTGAGCAGTACTTC.

The V call is TRBV25-1, the J call TRBJ1-6; TRBD1 might be the D (5 bases). Deletions cut 8 bases from V and 7 bases from J, with 15 bases between. The germline CDR1 and CDR2 sequences are MGHDK and SYGVNS. The CDR3 consists of 14 residues. DNA of the CDR3: TGTGCCAGCGCCGGGAGGGGCACAAATTCACCCCTCCACTTT. This gives the protein CASAGRGTNSPLHF.

The chain joins TRBV4-2 to TRBJ2-2, with D possibly being TRBD2 (5 bases). The CDR3 spans 14 residues. From germline, CDR1 is LGHNA and CDR2 YNFKEQ. V lost 4 bases, J lost 8 bases, and 14 bases lay in between. This CDR3 reads CASSPGVASGELFF. The CDR3 DNA follows: TGTGCCAGCAGCCCCGGGGTAGCCTCTGGGGAGCTGTTTTTT.

The V and J genes are TRBV9 and TRBJ2-7; 10 bases map to TRBD2. The CDR3 contains 15 residues. Germline-derived CDR1 and CDR2 are SGDLS and YYNGEE. J lost 3 bases, V lost 4 bases, and 7 bases had no gene match. The CDR3 spells CASSRLAGGGYEQYF. DNA for the CDR3: TGTGCCAGCAGCCGCTTAGCGGGGGGTGGCTACGAGCAGTACTTC.

CDR3 protein: CASIQGARDTEAFF. The CDR3 DNA is TGTGCCAGCATCCAGGGGGCGCGGGACACTGAAGCTTTCTTT. The chain couples TRBV2 to TRBJ1-1, with TRBD1 matching over 8 bases. The length of the CDR3 is 14 residues. Losses at the gene ends were 7 bases for V and 3 bases for J; bases not matched to a gene: 7. Germline CDR1 SNHLY, CDR2 FYNNEI. The whole variable domain, remainder taken from reference TRBV2 and TRBJ1-1, is EPEVTQTPSHQVTQMGQEVILRCVPISNHLYFYWYRQILGQKVEFLVSFYNNEISEKSEIFDDQFSVERPDGSNFTLKIRSTKLEDSAMYFCASIQGARDTEAFFGQGTRLTVV.

The chain carries TRBV5-1 and TRBJ1-2; 10 positions match TRBD1. The CDR3 has 15 amino acids. The germline gives CDR1 SGHRS, CDR2 YFSETQ. V was pared by 4 bases and J by 5 bases, with 8 bases of the junction left unmatched. CDR3 sequence (DNA): TGCGCCAGCAGCGTGGGACAGGGGCCAATTTATGGCTACACCTTC. Translating gives CASSVGQGPIYGYTF.

This chain connects TRBV7-8 to TRBJ1-5; D gene unclear. The CDR3 runs 15 residues. Germline V lookup: CDR1 SGHVS, CDR2 FQNEAQ. The V end lost 4 bases, the J end lost 0 bases, and 10 bases lay between the germline ends. The CDR3 nucleotides are TGTGCCAGCAGCTCGCAGGAATATAGCAATCAGCCCCAGCATTTT. Translated: CASSSQEYSNQPQHF.

In this sample, this clone turned up once. This sequence joins TRBV5-1 and TRBJ2-5, with D possibly being TRBD1 (5 bases). The germline CDR1 and CDR2 sequences are SGHRS and YFSETQ. V gave up 1 base and J gave up 3 bases, with 13 bases separating them. CDR3 length: 15 amino acids. CDR3 sequence reads: CASSLRGGREETQYF. DNA for the CDR3: TGCGCCAGCAGCTTGAGGGGTGGGCGTGAAGAGACCCAGTACTTC.

This clone has only one observation. An end of the junction differs from the germline gene, which may be a read error. This chain links TRBV7-7 with TRBJ2-3; D is undetermined. Germline V gene sequence: CDR1 SSHAT, CDR2 FNYEAQ (reference sequence). CDR3 length equals 15 residues. CDR3 amino acids: CASSLVASGTDTQYF. The CDR3 coding sequence is TGTGCTAGCAGCTTAGTGGCTAGTGGCACAGATACGCAGTATTTT.

With regard to this clone: The same CDR3 is also encoded by other DNA sequences in this sample. The chain carries TRBV4-3 and TRBJ1-4; the match to TRBD1 covers 10 bases. CDR3 length: 16 amino acids. After removal of 1 base from V and 4 bases from J, the junction contained 3 bases not matched to a gene. The V gene's germline CDR1 is LGHNA and CDR2 YSLEER. The CDR3 region is CASSQAGDRGNEKLFF. The CDR3 nucleotides read TGCGCCAGCAGCCAAGCTGGGGACAGGGGTAATGAAAAACTGTTTTTT.

This clone has just one count. CDR3 sequence reads: CASSPRQGNTEAFF. The DNA of the CDR3 is TGTGCCAGCAGTCCAAGACAGGGTAATACTGAAGCTTTCTTT. The chain employs TRBV7-2 and TRBJ1-1; 7 bases are a match to TRBD1. The V segment lost 6 bases and the J segment 5 bases; nucleotides outside the gene matches: 9. CDR1 SGHTA and CDR2 FQGNSA come from the germline V gene. The CDR3 has 14 amino acids.

The chain joins TRBV19 to TRBJ1-4; D perhaps matches TRBD1 (6 bases). V was trimmed by 9 bases and J by 6 bases, leaving 17 bases between them. The CDR3 is 14 residues long. Germline values: CDR1 LNHDA, CDR2 SQIVND (reference sequence). For the CDR3, the DNA is TGTGCCAGCAGACCGGGACAAACGGATGAAAAACTGTTTTTT. Its translation is CASRPGQTDEKLFF.

This clone was seen a handful of times. The chain carries TRBV6-5 and TRBJ1-1; 9 bases agree with TRBD1. The CDR3 runs to 13 residues. J gave up 5 bases and V 4 bases, and 2 bases lay outside the gene matches. Germline V gene sequence: CDR1 MNHEY, CDR2 SVGAGI. CDR3 DNA: TGTGCCAGCAGTTGGGACAGGGAGACTGAAGCTTTCTTT. Encoded protein: CASSWDRETEAFF.

This chain joins TRBV2 and TRBJ1-2, with D tentatively TRBD1 (5 bases). This CDR3 has 15 residues. Germline CDR1 SNHLY, CDR2 FYNNEI. V lost 6 bases and J lost 6, with 20 bases in between. The CDR3 region is CASSGTEGVDNGYTF. The CDR3 nucleotides read TGTGCCAGCAGCGGAACCGAAGGGGTCGATAATGGCTACACCTTC.